Listed below are T cell receptor beta chains from one sample, sequenced in a study of blood T cell repertoires in COVID-19. Profiling relied on immunoSEQ multiplex PCR, and the TCRdb table lists in-frame clones only, not all of them. The profile shows 35,000 to 55,000 clones, under 90% of them singletons. The sample taken for sequencing was peripheral blood. Every receptor here comes from an older woman with acute or convalescent COVID-19. Each CDR3 is given with its conserved first and last residue. The D gene is left open where the match is weak. Clone size is stated in some rows and not others, as once, few, many or a class when expanded.

CDR3 DNA | CDR3 protein | V gene | D gene | clone size | J gene
TGTGCCAGCAGCTTAACAGGAACCGGGGAGCTGTTTTTT | CASSLTGTGELFF | TRBV7-9 | NA | few | TRBJ2-2
TGTGCCAGTAGTATAGGGGGAGGCCCCAGAGCCGGGGAGCTGTTTTTT | CASSIGGGPRAGELFF | TRBV19 | NA | NA | TRBJ2-2
TGTGCCAGCTCACCACCGACTACAGGGGGTAGGAAGACCCAGTACTTC | CASSPPTTGGRKTQYF | TRBV18 | TRBD1 | NA | TRBJ2-5
TGTGCCAGCAGCGTAGTCCCAGGACAGGGATCAGTTGAAGCTTTCTTT | CASSVVPGQGSVEAFF | TRBV9 | TRBD1 | NA | TRBJ1-1
TGTGCCAGCAGCTTGACTCGTGATAGCGCCCTAAATGAGCAGTTCTTC | CASSLTRDSALNEQFF | TRBV7-2 | NA | NA | TRBJ2-1
TGTGCCACCAGCAGAGCGTCCGGGTTCGCTGAAGCTTTCTTT | CATSRASGFAEAFF | TRBV15 | NA | NA | TRBJ1-1
TGTGCCAGCAGTGCTGAGGGCCAAGGCACAGATACGCAGTATTTT | CASSAEGQGTDTQYF | TRBV2 | NA | NA | TRBJ2-3
TGTGCCAGCAGTTTACGTGATGCAGGGGTTTCAAATGAGCAGTTCTTC | CASSLRDAGVSNEQFF | TRBV6-6 | NA | NA | TRBJ2-1
TGTGCCAGCAGCTTAGGGCAGATTGAAGCTTTCTTT | CASSLGQIEAFF | TRBV7-9 | NA | large | TRBJ1-1
TGTGCCAGCAGTTTACAGGTCAGGCCCCAGCATTTT | CASSLQVRPQHF | TRBV28 | NA | few | TRBJ1-5
TGTGCCAGCAGCTTGGTCCGGGACGAGCAGTACTTC | CASSLVRDEQYF | TRBV7-2 | NA | NA | TRBJ2-7
TGTGCCAGCAGCCGACAAACGAACACTGAAGCTTTCTTT | CASSRQTNTEAFF | TRBV7-2 | NA | NA | TRBJ1-1
TGTGCCACCAGCACCGACAGGGAAGGGCCACAATGGCAGCCCCAGCATTTT | CATSTDREGPQWQPQHF | TRBV15 | TRBD1 | NA | TRBJ1-5
TGTGCCATCAGTGAGGACAGCCTGAACACTGAAGCTTTCTTT | CAISEDSLNTEAFF | TRBV10-3 | NA | NA | TRBJ1-1
TGCAGCGGAGGACAGCCGGGAGAGCAGTACTTC | CSGGQPGEQYF | TRBV29-1 | NA | NA | TRBJ2-7
TGCGCCAGCAGCCAAGATAGCGGGGGGGGTTACGAGCAGTACTTC | CASSQDSGGGYEQYF | TRBV4-1 | TRBD2 | NA | TRBJ2-7
TGCGCCAGCAGCTTGACCGTCGGACAGGCCTACGAGCAGTACTTC | CASSLTVGQAYEQYF | TRBV5-1 | TRBD1 | NA | TRBJ2-7
TGCGCCAGCACCCCGGACAGGGCCTACAATGAGCAGTTCTTC | CASTPDRAYNEQFF | TRBV10-2 | TRBD1 | NA | TRBJ2-1
TGTGCTAGCAGCTTAGTCCCAGGGGAGAGCAATCAGCCCCAGCATTTT | CASSLVPGESNQPQHF | TRBV7-7 | NA | NA | TRBJ1-5
TGTGCCAGCAGTACATGGAGCGGGAGGGGGGTAAATGAGCAGTTCTTC | CASSTWSGRGVNEQFF | TRBV2 | TRBD2 | NA | TRBJ2-1
TGTGCCAGCAGCCGGACAAGGGGCGGAAACACCGGGGAGCTGTTTTTT | CASSRTRGGNTGELFF | TRBV7-6 | NA | once | TRBJ2-2
TGTGCCAGCAGTTCAGGCTCTGGGGCCAACGTCCTGACTTTC | CASSSGSGANVLTF | TRBV27 | NA | once | TRBJ2-6
TGTGCCAGCAGCTCACTAGCGAGGAGTGCAGAGACCCAGTACTTC | CASSSLARSAETQYF | TRBV6-2/TRBV6-3 | TRBD2 | NA | TRBJ2-5
TGCGCCAGCAGTCGACAGCGGGAGAGTAGCACAGATACGCAGTATTTT | CASSRQRESSTDTQYF | TRBV5-1 | TRBD2 | NA | TRBJ2-3
TGCGCCAGCAGCTTGGCCCGGACTAGCGGGAGCACAGATACGCAGTATTTT | CASSLARTSGSTDTQYF | TRBV5-1 | TRBD2 | NA | TRBJ2-3
TGTGCCAGCAGTTTACTTTGGAGCGATCAGCCCCAGCATTTT | CASSLLWSDQPQHF | TRBV27 | NA | NA | TRBJ1-5